This T cell receptor (beta chain) emerged from a study of PD-1 blockade in classical Hodgkin lymphoma. All trial patients relapsed after autologous stem cell transplantation. Study-wide points: Reports indicated that newly diagnosed patients had lower baseline TCR diversity than healthy donors did. Patients who began taking nivolumab under 1 year after ASCT were left out.

TCRdb's copy holds only in-frame clones and misses some; the assay was immunoSEQ multiplex PCR. The table records more than 140,000 clones, 78% of them present only once. As regards this clone: No antigen is known for it.

The CDR3 contains 16 residues. Looked up from germline, CDR1 is LNHDA and CDR2 is SQIVND (reference sequence). Trimming stripped 5 bases from V and 5 bases from J, with 18 bases between. The source material was peripheral blood mononuclear cells (PBMCs), sampled before the second cycle of nivolumab. The chain combines TRBV19 with TRBJ2-2; possible D gene TRBD2, 6 bases. This TCR was sampled from a human donor with classical Hodgkin lymphoma. The DNA of the CDR3 is TGTGCCAGTAGTCCCTGGGGTGTTGGGAGGACCGGGGAGCTGTTTTTT. Encoded protein: CASSPWGVGRTGELFF.